Presented here are 2 T cell receptor beta chains from one specimen sequenced in a study of CD8 T cells in ankylosing spondylitis. TCRdb analysed the 5' RACE reads with MiXCR anew, one entry per CDR3 protein. The sample consists of about 460,000 distinct CDR3 sequences, roughly 5.2% of them appearing once. No antigens are known for them. General study points: For ankylosing spondylitis blood, a TCR beta motif of eight or nine highly homologous variants appeared characteristic.

Specimen: blood, either unsorted or a sorted T cell fraction (not recorded which). Receptors originate from a male donor with ankylosing spondylitis.

The table lists this clonotype with many counts. V and J are TRBV9 and TRBJ2-3; tentative D call: TRBD1 (6 bases). V gave up 2 bases and J gave up 0 bases, with 13 bases separating them. Germline loops: CDR1 SGDLS, CDR2 YYNGEE. There are 16 residues in the CDR3. The CDR3 loop reads CASSVRSRGSTDTQYF. CDR3 DNA sequence: TGTGCCAGCAGCGTCAGGAGCAGGGGTAGCACAGATACGCAGTATTTT.

Only a few counts were recorded for this clonotype. This chain links TRBV20-1 with TRBJ2-1; D is perhaps TRBD2 (5 bases). Per the germline V gene, CDR1 is DFQATT and CDR2 is SNEGSKA (reference sequence). Deletions cut 6 bases from V and 0 bases from J, with 9 bases between. This CDR3 is 13 amino acids long. The CDR3 sequence: CSAAEHSYNEQFF. The CDR3 DNA is TGCAGTGCAGCGGAACACTCCTACAATGAGCAGTTCTTC.